These 19 T cell receptor beta chains originate from one sample sequenced in a study of identical twins. TCRdb re-called the 5' RACE reads with MiXCR, one entry per CDR3 protein. The top ten clones hold 0.75% to 1% of a sample with 650,000 to 800,000 distinct CDR3 sequences, about 9.4% of them seen once. The same sample was also studied in work on yellow fever vaccine responses in identical twins.

Sample: PBMCs. The receptors shown here come from a woman under 30 in good health.

The chain joins TRBV20-1 to TRBJ2-7; possibly TRBD1 or TRBD2 for D (6 bases each). The V end lost 5 bases, the J end lost 2 bases, and 16 bases lay between the germline ends. The length of the CDR3 is 14 residues. The germline V gene encodes CDR1 DFQATT and CDR2 SNEGSKA (reference sequence). The chain's CDR3 is CSARKGGPAYEQYF. The CDR3, as DNA: TGCAGTGCTCGTAAGGGGGGCCCGGCCTACGAGCAGTACTTC.

This clonotype was counted at least ten times. The gene calls are TRBV5-1 and TRBJ2-7; 11 bases align to TRBD2. The CDR3 loop spans 14 amino acids. V was pared by 0 bases and J by 5 bases, with 1 base of the junction left unmatched. Germline lookup yields CDR1 SGHRS and CDR2 YFSETQ. The chain's CDR3 is CASSLELAGDEQYF. The CDR3 nucleotides read TGCGCCAGCAGCTTGGAACTAGCGGGAGACGAGCAGTACTTC.

In this sample, this clonotype turned up a few times. The chain is built from TRBV27 and TRBJ2-2; D is perhaps TRBD2 (6 bases). The V and J ends lost 2 bases and 6 bases respectively, with 16 bases between them. The CDR3 has 16 amino acids. Looked up from germline, CDR1 is MNHEY and CDR2 is SMNVEV (reference sequence). The CDR3: CASSLMAAGYAGELFF. The CDR3 DNA reads as TGTGCCAGCAGTTTAATGGCAGCGGGTTATGCCGGGGAGCTGTTTTTT.

The chain links TRBV5-1 to TRBJ2-3, with TRBD2 matching over 10 bases. The trim removed 1 base at V and 2 bases at J, leaving 7 bases unmatched. The CDR3 sequence is 17 residues long. Germline CDR1 is SGHRS and CDR2 is YFSETQ. CDR3 protein: CASSLSRLAGLTDTQYF. In nucleotides, the CDR3 is TGCGCCAGCAGCTTGTCCCGACTAGCGGGCCTCACAGATACGCAGTATTTT.

This clonotype was detected only once. V usage is TRBV30 and J usage is TRBJ1-2; possible D gene TRBD1, 6 bases. The V gene's germline CDR1 is GTSNPN and CDR2 SVGIG (reference sequence). This CDR3 region has 13 residues. V lost 3 bases to trimming and J lost 8 bases, with 16 bases between them. For the CDR3, the DNA is TGTGCCTGGAGCTCCAGGGGCGCCCACGGCTACACCTTC. The encoded protein is CAWSSRGAHGYTF.

The V gene is TRBV20-1, the J gene TRBJ2-1; perhaps TRBD2 as D (6 bases). Per the germline V gene, CDR1 is DFQATT and CDR2 is SNEGSKA (reference sequence). Trimming pared 1 base from V and 5 bases from J, leaving 15 bases between. The CDR3 consists of 15 residues. The CDR3 DNA reads as TGCAGTGCTAGAGTGGCGGGGCTTAATAACAATGAGCAGTTCTTC. Amino acid sequence: CSARVAGLNNNEQFF.

This clonotype was seen more than once but under ten times. The chain is built from TRBV25-1 and TRBJ2-5; TRBD1 matches 7 bases. V lost 3 bases and J lost 2; bases outside the gene matches: 6. From germline, CDR1 is MGHDK and CDR2 SYGVNS. The CDR3 is 15 residues long. DNA of the CDR3: TGTGCCAGCAGTGATGCCCGGGACAGACAAGAGACCCAGTACTTC. Its translation is CASSDARDRQETQYF.

The rearrangement joins TRBV12-3 or TRBV12-4 to TRBJ2-7; 11 nucleotides match TRBD1. The CDR3 is 15 residues long. The junction had 7 bases not matched to a gene; V was cut back by 2 bases and J by 7 bases. The CDR3 protein is CASSLTRTGGGEQYF. The CDR3 DNA reads as TGTGCCAGCAGTTTAACCAGGACAGGGGGCGGTGAGCAGTACTTC.

This clonotype was observed a handful of times. This sequence joins TRBV4-3 and TRBJ2-7; a weak D match, TRBD2 (6 bases). Germline CDR1 LGHNA, CDR2 YSLEER. The CDR3 is made up of 18 amino acids. Between the trimmed V and J ends, which lost 0 bases and 4 bases, there was a span of 22 bases. The CDR3 region is CASSQDVGSSELRYEQYF. CDR3 DNA sequence: TGCGCCAGCAGCCAAGATGTCGGTTCTAGCGAACTCAGGTACGAGCAGTACTTC.

The chain has TRBV4-3 and TRBJ2-2; D not resolved. Germline CDR1 and CDR2: LGHNA and YSLEER. V dropped 1 base and J dropped 2 bases, with 8 bases sitting between them. CDR3 length: 15 residues. CDR3 residues: CASSQGLHNTGELFF. The CDR3 DNA reads TGCGCCAGCAGCCAAGGGCTCCACAACACCGGGGAGCTGTTTTTT.

This clonotype occurred a few times. The rearrangement links TRBV28 to TRBJ2-7; D is undetermined. The CDR3 totals 14 residues. The germline V and J ends were trimmed by 6 bases and 4 bases, with 16 bases remaining between them. Germline V lookup: CDR1 MDHEN, CDR2 SYDVKM. DNA of the CDR3: TGTGCCAGCAGCTTCGGGCCTCCCTCATACGAGCAGTACTTC. The encoded protein is CASSFGPPSYEQYF.

The V call is TRBV12-3 or TRBV12-4, the J call TRBJ2-7; D is possibly TRBD1 (5 bases). The CDR3 is 14 residues long. Trimming left V 0 bases short and J 7 bases short, with 13 bases between. This CDR3 reads CASSLAGAQGEQYF. The CDR3 coding sequence is TGTGCCAGCAGTTTAGCAGGGGCCCAAGGGGAGCAGTACTTC.

This clonotype was picked up many times. The CDR3 is CASRMGGNTGELFF. The CDR3, as DNA: TGTGCCAGCAGAATGGGGGGAAACACCGGGGAGCTGTTTTTT. The rearrangement uses TRBV7-9 and TRBJ2-2, with a weak D call TRBD2 (6 bases). Trimming shortened V by 6 bases and J by 2 bases, and 10 bases separated the two germline ends. CDR1 and CDR2 (germline): SEHNR, FQNEAQ (reference sequence). There are 14 residues in the CDR3.

A few counts support this clonotype. The V gene is TRBV15, the J gene TRBJ2-1; D unclear. Germline V gene sequence: CDR1 LNHNV, CDR2 YYDKDF (reference sequence). The germline V and J ends were trimmed by 3 bases and 1 base, with 16 bases remaining between them. The CDR3 covers 17 residues. CDR3 sequence (DNA): TGTGCCACCAGCAGGGAACGTCCCTCGAGGTCCTACAATGAGCAGTTCTTC. Protein sequence: CATSRERPSRSYNEQFF.

The chain uses TRBV5-6 and TRBJ2-5; 8 bases fit TRBD1. The CDR3 sequence is 14 residues long. Trimming at V came to 4 bases and at J to 2 bases, leaving 4 bases not matched to a gene. CDR1 is SGHDT and CDR2 is YYEEEE in the germline V gene. The CDR3 DNA follows: TGTGCCAGCAGCCCTGACAGGGGACAAGAGACCCAGTACTTC. Translated: CASSPDRGQETQYF.

This clonotype has just a few counts. The chain is built from TRBV6-1 and TRBJ2-2; D remains ambiguous. V was clipped by 1 base and J by 4 bases, with 7 bases between them. CDR1 and CDR2 (germline): MNHNS, SASEGT. This CDR3 contains 14 residues. CDR3: CASSEEASTGELFF. DNA for the CDR3: TGTGCCAGCAGTGAAGAGGCGAGCACCGGGGAGCTGTTTTTT.

A few counts support this clonotype. The chain combines TRBV19 with TRBJ2-5; the match to TRBD1 covers 7 bases. This CDR3 comprises 14 residues. V dropped 2 bases and J dropped 5; count of bases not matched to a gene: 5. Germline V gives CDR1 LNHDA, CDR2 SQIVND (reference sequence). The CDR3 is CASSIRLTGETQYF. For the CDR3, the DNA is TGTGCCAGTAGTATAAGACTGACAGGGGAGACCCAGTACTTC. The full variable domain, rest sourced from reference TRBV19 and TRBJ2-5, is DGGITQSPKYLFRKEGQNVTLSCEQNLNHDAMYWYRQDPGQGLRLIYYSQIVNDFQKGDIAEGYSVSREKKESFPLTVTSAQKNPTAFYLCASSIRLTGETQYFGPGTRLLVL.

This clonotype has a count of ten or more. This chain uses TRBV20-1 with TRBJ1-2; D remains unclear. Trimming removed 3 bases at V and 3 bases at J, with 8 bases between. The CDR3 runs to 12 residues. CDR1 and CDR2 from the germline V gene are DFQATT and SNEGSKA (reference sequence). The CDR3 loop is CSASWLDYGYTF. CDR3 DNA: TGCAGTGCTAGTTGGCTTGACTATGGCTACACCTTC.

This clonotype was observed a few times. The gene calls are TRBV27 and TRBJ1-4; perhaps TRBD1 as D (5 bases). The germline V gene encodes CDR1 MNHEY and CDR2 SMNVEV (reference sequence). The CDR3 is made up of 14 amino acids. The V end lost 4 bases, the J end lost 7 bases, and 13 bases lay between the germline ends. For the CDR3, the DNA is TGTGCCAGCAGTTACTATTGGGGCTTTGAAAAACTGTTTTTT. The encoded protein is CASSYYWGFEKLFF.